Below, one T cell receptor beta chain is given with its context. Its target is unknown. The donors comprised healthy bone marrow donors. The source of the sample is a study of cytomegalovirus exposure and HLA in healthy donors. Study-wide points: Previously analyzed data showed that most TCR beta V segments were productive at a frequency of about 87% or about 30%.

Trimming cost V 4 bases and J 0 bases, with 11 bases left between them. Germline CDR1 MNHEY, CDR2 SVGAGI. This CDR3 comprises 15 residues. Primers for the PCR totalled 60 Vbeta and 13 Jbeta. The repertoire was sequenced with immunoSEQ multiplex PCR; TCRdb's copy has only in-frame clones and lacks some. The sample lists roughly 100,000 clones; roughly 80% were seen once. The TCR originated in a man aged 45-60 years in good health and CMV-seronegative. The sequencing input was PBMCs. This rearrangement joins TRBV6-5 to TRBJ2-3, with a tentative D call TRBD1 (5 bases). As DNA, the CDR3 is TGTGCCAGCAGTTTGGACACCGCTAGCACAGATACGCAGTATTTT. This gives the protein CASSLDTASTDTQYF.